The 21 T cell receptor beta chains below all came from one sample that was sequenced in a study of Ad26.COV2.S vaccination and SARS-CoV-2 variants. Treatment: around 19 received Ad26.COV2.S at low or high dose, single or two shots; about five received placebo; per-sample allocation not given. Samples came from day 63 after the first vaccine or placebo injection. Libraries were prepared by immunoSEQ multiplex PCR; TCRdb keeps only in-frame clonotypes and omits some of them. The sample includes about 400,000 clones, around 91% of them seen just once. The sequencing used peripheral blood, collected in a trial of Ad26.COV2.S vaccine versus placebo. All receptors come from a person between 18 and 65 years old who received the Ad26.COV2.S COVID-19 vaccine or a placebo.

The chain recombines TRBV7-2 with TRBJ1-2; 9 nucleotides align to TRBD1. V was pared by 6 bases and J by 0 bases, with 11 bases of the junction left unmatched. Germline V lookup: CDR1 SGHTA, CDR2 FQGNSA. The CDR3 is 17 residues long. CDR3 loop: CASRPAGTGLSNYGYTF. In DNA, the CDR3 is TGTGCCAGCAGGCCTGCAGGGACAGGGTTATCTAACTATGGCTACACCTTC. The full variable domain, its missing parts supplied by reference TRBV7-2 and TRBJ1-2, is GAGVSQSPSNKVTEKGKDVELRCDPISGHTALYWYRQSLGQGLEFLIYFQGNSAPDKSGLPSDRFSAERTGGSVSTLTIQRTQQEDSAVYLCASRPAGTGLSNYGYTFGSGTRLTVV.

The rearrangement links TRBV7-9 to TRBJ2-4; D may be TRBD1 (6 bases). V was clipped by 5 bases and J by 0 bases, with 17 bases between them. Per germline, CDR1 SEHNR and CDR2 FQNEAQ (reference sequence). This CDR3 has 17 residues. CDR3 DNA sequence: TGTGCCAGCAGCCTGACCGTGGGGGCTCTAGCCAAAAACATTCAGTACTTC. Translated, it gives CASSLTVGALAKNIQYF.

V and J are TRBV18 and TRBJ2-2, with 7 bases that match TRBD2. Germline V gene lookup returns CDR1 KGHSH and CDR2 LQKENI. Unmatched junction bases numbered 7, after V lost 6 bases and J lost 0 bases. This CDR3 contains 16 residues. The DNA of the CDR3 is TGTGCCAGCTCGCGGGGGTCTAATTCGAACACCGGGGAGCTGTTTTTT. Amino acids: CASSRGSNSNTGELFF.

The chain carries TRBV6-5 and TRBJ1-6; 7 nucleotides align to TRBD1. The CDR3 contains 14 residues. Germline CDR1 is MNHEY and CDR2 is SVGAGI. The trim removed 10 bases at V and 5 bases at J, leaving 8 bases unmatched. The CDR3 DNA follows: TGTGCCACTGCTACAGGGGTGAATAATTCACCCCTCCACTTT. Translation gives CATATGVNNSPLHF.

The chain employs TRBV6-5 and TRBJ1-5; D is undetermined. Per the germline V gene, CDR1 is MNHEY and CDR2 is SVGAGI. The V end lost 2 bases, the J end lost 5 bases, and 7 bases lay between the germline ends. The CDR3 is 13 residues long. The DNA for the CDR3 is TGTGCCAGCAGTTACGGGCCCGATCAGCCCCAGCATTTT. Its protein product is CASSYGPDQPQHF.

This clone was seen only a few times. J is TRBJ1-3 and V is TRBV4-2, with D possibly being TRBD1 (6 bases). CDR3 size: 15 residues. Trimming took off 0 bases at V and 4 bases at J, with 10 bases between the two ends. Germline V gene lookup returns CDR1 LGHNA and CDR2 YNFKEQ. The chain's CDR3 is CASSQDIGTGNTIYF. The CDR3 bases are TGTGCCAGCAGCCAAGATATCGGGACAGGAAACACCATATATTTT.

The CDR3 reads CASSLRDTNYNEQFF. CDR3 DNA sequence: TGTGCCAGCAGCTTGAGAGACACCAACTACAATGAGCAGTTCTTC. The chain employs TRBV11-3 and TRBJ2-1; D unresolved. CDR1 and CDR2 (germline): SGHNT, YENEEA. V was clipped by 3 bases and J by 3 bases, with 12 bases between them. This CDR3 spans 15 amino acids.

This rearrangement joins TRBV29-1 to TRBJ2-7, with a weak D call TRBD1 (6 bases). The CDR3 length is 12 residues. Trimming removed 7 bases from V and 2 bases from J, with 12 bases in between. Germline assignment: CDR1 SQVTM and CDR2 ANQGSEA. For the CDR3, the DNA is TGCAGCGCTCGGGACACCACCTACGAGCAGTACTTC. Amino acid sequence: CSARDTTYEQYF.

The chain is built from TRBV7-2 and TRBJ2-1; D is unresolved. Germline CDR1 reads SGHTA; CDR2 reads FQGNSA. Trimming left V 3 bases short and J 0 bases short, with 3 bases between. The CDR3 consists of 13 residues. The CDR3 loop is CASSLSSYNEQFF. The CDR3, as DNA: TGTGCCAGCAGCTTGAGCTCCTACAATGAGCAGTTCTTC.

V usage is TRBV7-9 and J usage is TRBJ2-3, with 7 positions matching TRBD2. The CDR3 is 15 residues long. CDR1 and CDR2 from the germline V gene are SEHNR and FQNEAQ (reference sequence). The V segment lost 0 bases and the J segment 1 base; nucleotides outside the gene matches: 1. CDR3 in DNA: TGTGCCAGCAGCTTAGCTAGCGGGCGCACAGATACGCAGTATTTT. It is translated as CASSLASGRTDTQYF.

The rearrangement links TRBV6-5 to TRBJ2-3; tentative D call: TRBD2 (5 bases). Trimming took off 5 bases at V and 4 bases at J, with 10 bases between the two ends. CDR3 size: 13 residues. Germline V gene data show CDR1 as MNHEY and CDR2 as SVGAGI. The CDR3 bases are TGTGCCAGCAGTCCTACTAGGGCAGATACGCAGTATTTT. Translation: CASSPTRADTQYF.

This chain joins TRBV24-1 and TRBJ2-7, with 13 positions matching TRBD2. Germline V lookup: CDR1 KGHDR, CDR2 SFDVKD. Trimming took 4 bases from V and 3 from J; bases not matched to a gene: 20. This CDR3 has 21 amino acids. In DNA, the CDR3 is TGTGCCACCAGTGAAAACTATCAGGTACTAGCGGGAGGGCCAGATATCTACGAGCAGTACTTC. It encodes CATSENYQVLAGGPDIYEQYF.

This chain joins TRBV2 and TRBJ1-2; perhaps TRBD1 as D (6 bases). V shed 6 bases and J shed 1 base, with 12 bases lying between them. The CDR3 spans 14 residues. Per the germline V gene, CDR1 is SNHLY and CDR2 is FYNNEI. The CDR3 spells CASRLRGGNYGYTF. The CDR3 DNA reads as TGTGCCAGCAGACTCAGGGGCGGTAACTATGGCTACACCTTC.

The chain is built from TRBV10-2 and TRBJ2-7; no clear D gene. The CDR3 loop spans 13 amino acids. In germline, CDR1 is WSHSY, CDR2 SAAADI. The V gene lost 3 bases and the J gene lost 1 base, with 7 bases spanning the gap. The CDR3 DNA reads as TGCGCCAGCAGTGACGAGCGTTCCTACGAGCAGTACTTC. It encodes CASSDERSYEQYF.

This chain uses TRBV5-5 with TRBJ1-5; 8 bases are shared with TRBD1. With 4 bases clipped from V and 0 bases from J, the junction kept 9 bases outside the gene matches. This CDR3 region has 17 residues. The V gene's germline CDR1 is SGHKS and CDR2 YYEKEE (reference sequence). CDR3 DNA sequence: TGTGCCAGCAGCGACGGGACAGGCTCATATAGCAATCAGCCCCAGCATTTT. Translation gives CASSDGTGSYSNQPQHF.

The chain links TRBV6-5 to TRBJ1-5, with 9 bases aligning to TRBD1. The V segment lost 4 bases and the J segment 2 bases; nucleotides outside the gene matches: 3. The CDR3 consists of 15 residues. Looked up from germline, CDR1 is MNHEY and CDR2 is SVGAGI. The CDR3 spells CASSSQGAGNQPQHF. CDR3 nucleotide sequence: TGTGCCAGCAGTTCACAGGGGGCTGGCAATCAGCCCCAGCATTTT.

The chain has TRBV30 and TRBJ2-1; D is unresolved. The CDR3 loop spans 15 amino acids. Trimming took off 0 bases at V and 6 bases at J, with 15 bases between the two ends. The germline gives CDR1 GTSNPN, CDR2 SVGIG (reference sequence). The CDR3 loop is CAWSVLGQRRNEQFF. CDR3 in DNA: TGTGCCTGGAGTGTTTTAGGGCAAAGACGCAATGAGCAGTTCTTC. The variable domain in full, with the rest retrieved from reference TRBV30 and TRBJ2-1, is SQTIHQWPATLVQPVGSPLSLECTVEGTSNPNLYWYRQAAGRGLQLLFYSVGIGQISSEVPQNLSASRPQDRQFILSSKKLLLSDSGFYLCAWSVLGQRRNEQFFGPGTRLTVL.

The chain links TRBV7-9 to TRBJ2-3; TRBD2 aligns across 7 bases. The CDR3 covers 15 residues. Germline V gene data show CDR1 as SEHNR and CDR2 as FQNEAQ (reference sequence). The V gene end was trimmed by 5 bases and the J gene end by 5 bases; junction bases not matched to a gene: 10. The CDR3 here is CASSTRGGRRDTQYF. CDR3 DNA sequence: TGTGCCAGCAGCACGAGGGGCGGGAGACGAGATACGCAGTATTTT.

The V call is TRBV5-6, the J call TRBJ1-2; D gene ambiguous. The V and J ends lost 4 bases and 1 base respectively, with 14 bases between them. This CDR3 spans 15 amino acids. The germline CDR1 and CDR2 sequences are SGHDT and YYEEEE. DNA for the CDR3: TGTGCCAGCAGCCCAGGACTCGGATTTAACTATGGCTACACCTTC. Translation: CASSPGLGFNYGYTF.

The CDR3 DNA sequence: TGTGCCATCAGTGAGCCGGGACAGGGGGCTCGCGTTACCAAAAACATTCAGTACTTC. Translation: CAISEPGQGARVTKNIQYF. This sequence joins TRBV10-3 and TRBJ2-4; 12 bases map to TRBD1. CDR1 and CDR2 (germline): ENHRY, SYGVKD. Unmatched junction bases numbered 10, after V lost 2 bases and J lost 2 bases. The CDR3 is 19 residues long.

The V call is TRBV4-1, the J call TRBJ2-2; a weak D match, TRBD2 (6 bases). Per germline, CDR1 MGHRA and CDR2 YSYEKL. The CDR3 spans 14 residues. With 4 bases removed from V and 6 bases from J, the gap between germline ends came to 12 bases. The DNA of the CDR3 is TGCGCCAGCAGCCCAAGACTAGTTCCCGGGGAGCTGTTTTTT. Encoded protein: CASSPRLVPGELFF.